One TCR beta chain is described in this entry. Its antigen target is currently unknown. No base qualities exist here, and no much larger clone lies one base off it. This entry comes from a study of blood T cell repertoires in COVID-19 (dated by TCRdb to 2019 to 2021). About the full investigation: The collaborator samples originated in the United States, Italy and Spain and spanned the acute and convalescent phases of COVID-19. The prospective study material was composed of cDNA or gDNA derived from T cells, B-cell-depleted T cells, or PBMCs. The dataset comprised deeply sampled blood TCRbeta repertoires from subjects exposed to, actively infected with, or recovered from COVID-19. The repertoires were released in a freely available public database intended as a resource for research on the immune response to SARS-CoV-2. The samples were drawn from the first 160 participants of the ongoing ImmuneRACE study and from 950 to 1,500 subjects provided by 6 global collaborators. A de-identified subject ID, COVID-19 status, age in years and sex were almost always included in the sample metadata. HLA class I and class II types, where available, came from metadata supplied by the sample provider rather than from assay-based typing.

The germline V gene (reference sequence) yields GTSNPN for CDR1 and SVGIG for CDR2. There are 11 amino acids in the CDR3, from cysteine to phenylalanine inclusive. The kept DNA is CDR3 alone, 33 bases in frame from the first base. Cut back by 5 bases and 4 bases, the V and J ends lie 8 bases apart. Enrolling through a virtual design, the prospective study's participants ranged in age from roughly 18 to 89 years and lived across roughly 24 United States geographic areas. Cohort assignment in the prospective study relied on participant-reported clinical history from a screening survey and a study questionnaire. Recovered participants in ImmuneRACE Cohort 3 were defined as having two consecutive negative NP/OP PCR tests, clearance from a healthcare professional, or resolution of symptoms. Mobile phlebotomists in the prospective study collected whole blood, serum and a nasopharyngeal or oropharyngeal swab from every participant. Additional blood draws and questionnaires over an approximately two-month period could optionally be provided by prospective study participants. Blood samples from the prospective study were shipped frozen or at room temperature prior to DNA extraction.

Paper-wide results and their limitations: Clinical and demographic metadata were provided uncurated, with the amount varying by source and participant.

TCRbeta CDR3 regions were amplified from genomic DNA by means of the immunoSEQ Assay, a bias-controlled multiplex PCR. The original methods were these. The number of nucleated cells in each sample was estimated by amplification of reference gene primers within the assay. To quantify the absolute abundance of each unique TCRbeta CDR3 rearrangement, sequence reads were collapsed and filtered. For each sample, productive Simpson clonality was calculated by taking the square root of Simpson's diversity index across productive rearrangements. The clones in this table, taken by TCRdb from immuneACCESS, are in-frame only. Not every clone is retained; where verified, under half of the shortfall comes from an unresolved V gene, and the cause of the rest is unknown. The V and J calls and clone size come from that table; D and trimming were worked out from the DNA. The sample table contains 250,000 to 300,000 clones; only one count was recorded for roughly nine tenths of them. The ten biggest clones cover 1.7% of the sample.

The sample taken for sequencing was PBMCs or T cells enriched from blood (not recorded which). The origin of this receptor is a woman in her forties who had recovered from COVID-19. The sequence joins TRBV30 to TRBJ1-2; a confident D gene designation cannot be given. The DNA sequence is as follows: TGTGCCTGGTCGGAGTTCTATGGCTACACCTTC. Its amino acids are CAWSEFYGYTF.